These 20 T cell receptor beta chains were all obtained from the same sample, sequenced in a study of shared clonotypes between healthy human individuals. The repertoire was sequenced with immunoSEQ multiplex PCR; TCRdb's copy has only in-frame clones and lacks some. The repertoire holds over 850,000 clones, with approximately 80% as singletons. Material: memory CD4+ T cells from PBMCs. As to subset: CD45RA-negative fraction. Receptors originate from a man younger than 35 in good health. Some clones in this sample may be carry-over from other donors' samples.

This clone was counted once. The gene calls are TRBV7-2 and TRBJ2-5; 9 bases map to TRBD1. This CDR3 has 15 residues. Germline CDR1 reads SGHTA; CDR2 reads FQGNSA. Germline trimming cut 7 bases from V and 2 bases from J; bases unmatched to any gene: 8. The CDR3 DNA sequence: TGTGCCAGCAACGACAGGGGGGGAGGGCAAGAGACCCAGTACTTC. It yields the protein CASNDRGGGQETQYF.

The genes are TRBV18 and TRBJ1-1; tentatively, D is TRBD1 (5 bases). The V and J ends lost 1 base and 12 bases respectively, with 24 bases between them. In germline, CDR1 is KGHSH, CDR2 LQKENI. The CDR3 length is 16 residues. For the CDR3, the DNA is TGTGCCAGCTCACCACTTCCCCGGGATCCGGGGGAAGGGACTTTCTTT. The encoded protein is CASSPLPRDPGEGTFF.

Concerning this clone: One end of the junction does not line up with germline, which may come from a read error. The genes are TRBV15 and TRBJ2-5; 7 bases line up with TRBD1. There are 17 residues in the CDR3. Germline CDR1 is LNHNV and CDR2 is YYDKDF (reference sequence). The CDR3 protein is CATSREGALGVRPAPYF. The CDR3 DNA reads TGTGCCACCAGCCGAGAGGGGGCCCTCGGGGTCCGCCCAGCTCCGTACTTC.

This chain joins TRBV29-1 and TRBJ1-2; no firm D call. The germline gives CDR1 SQVTM, CDR2 ANQGSEA. The CDR3 runs to 12 residues. Trimming shortened V by 3 bases and J by 1 base, and 6 bases separated the two germline ends. CDR3 sequence: CSVDEFNYGYTF. The DNA of the CDR3 is TGCAGCGTTGACGAGTTTAACTATGGCTACACCTTC.

Worth noting for this clone: Being one base from a much bigger clone, this may be a read error. The J gene is TRBJ2-5, the V gene TRBV30; 8 nucleotides agree with TRBD2. V shed 3 bases and J 11 bases; nucleotides not matched to a gene: 14. The CDR3 consists of 14 residues. The germline CDR1 and CDR2 sequences are GTSNPN and SVGIG (reference sequence). CDR3 sequence: CAWSRPGTSREQYF. The CDR3, as DNA: TGTGCCTGGAGCCGGCCCGGGACTAGTCGAGAGCAGTACTTC.

This chain connects TRBV18 to TRBJ2-7; D might be TRBD2 (6 bases). Looked up from germline, CDR1 is KGHSH and CDR2 is LQKENI. Trimming shortened V by 0 bases and J by 7 bases, and 16 bases separated the two germline ends. CDR3 length: 15 amino acids. The CDR3 region has the DNA TGTGCCAGCTCACCACCGATTCGGCTAGCGTCGGAGCAGTACTTC. Its protein is CASSPPIRLASEQYF.

The rearrangement joins TRBV13 to TRBJ2-1; D not resolved. V lost 5 bases and J lost 7, with 12 bases in between. Germline V gene lookup returns CDR1 PRHDT and CDR2 FYEKMQ (reference sequence). The CDR3 is 13 residues long. This CDR3 reads CASSHRVRNEQFF. CDR3 coding DNA: TGTGCCAGCAGCCACCGCGTACGGAATGAGCAGTTCTTC.

This sequence joins TRBV5-8 and TRBJ2-2; TRBD2 might be the D (6 bases). CDR1 SGHTS and CDR2 YDEGEE come from the germline V gene. Trimming removed 1 base from V and 5 bases from J, with 21 bases in between. This CDR3 comprises 18 residues. The chain's CDR3 is CASSLYMLSGFGTGELFF. The CDR3 DNA is TGTGCCAGCAGCTTGTACATGTTGAGCGGGTTTGGAACCGGGGAGCTGTTTTTT.

CDR3 bases: TGTGCCAGCAGCGGATCGACAGGGGGTGGAAATCAGCCCCAGCATTTT. This gives the protein CASSGSTGGGNQPQHF. The chain couples TRBV7-9 to TRBJ1-5; 9 positions match TRBD1. The CDR3 length is 16 residues. The V gene end was trimmed by 5 bases and the J gene end by 4 bases; junction bases not matched to a gene: 9. Germline V gene lookup returns CDR1 SEHNR and CDR2 FQNEAQ (reference sequence).

The rearrangement links TRBV7-9 to TRBJ2-5; tentatively, D is TRBD1 (5 bases). The CDR3 extends over 13 amino acids. The germline V and J ends were trimmed by 8 bases and 3 bases, with 13 bases remaining between them. Germline V gene lookup returns CDR1 SEHNR and CDR2 FQNEAQ (reference sequence). CDR3 DNA sequence: TGTGCCAGCGTCGCGGCAGGGAAAGAGACCCAGTACTTC. Translating it yields CASVAAGKETQYF.

The chain links TRBV9 to TRBJ2-1; D remains ambiguous. The V end was cut by 8 bases, the J end by 3 bases, with 15 bases between. The germline CDR1 and CDR2 sequences are SGDLS and YYNGEE. The CDR3 runs 14 residues. CDR3 loop: CARSPWAGYNEQFF. The CDR3 DNA sequence: TGTGCCAGGTCGCCTTGGGCCGGCTACAATGAGCAGTTCTTC.

In the case of this clone: Other nucleotide sequences from this sample produce the same CDR3. The rearrangement joins TRBV6-1 to TRBJ1-2; 7 nucleotides align to TRBD1. Losses at the gene ends were 6 bases for V and 3 bases for J; bases not matched to a gene: 4. Germline assignment: CDR1 MNHNS and CDR2 SASEGT. The CDR3 covers 13 residues. CDR3 bases: TGTGCCAGCAGGACGGGACAGTACTATGGCTACACCTTC. As protein: CASRTGQYYGYTF.

The genes are TRBV5-1 and TRBJ2-1; possibly TRBD2 for D (5 bases). CDR3 length: 17 amino acids. The germline V gene has CDR1 SGHRS and CDR2 YFSETQ. Trimming removed 0 bases at V and 2 bases at J, with 15 bases between. The CDR3 loop is CASSLASEPGTYNEQFF. DNA of the CDR3: TGCGCCAGCAGCTTGGCCTCCGAGCCCGGGACCTACAATGAGCAGTTCTTC. Using reference TRBV5-1 and TRBJ2-1 for the parts outside the CDR3, the full variable domain is KAGVTQTPRYLIKTRGQQVTLSCSPISGHRSVSWYQQTPGQGLQFLFEYFSETQRNKGNFPGRFSGRQFSNSRSEMNVSTLELGDSALYLCASSLASEPGTYNEQFFGPGTRLTVL.

CDR3 region: CASSNPTRGNYGYTF. The CDR3, as DNA: TGTGCCAGCAGTAATCCTACCAGGGGGAACTATGGCTACACCTTC. The chain is built from TRBV28 and TRBJ1-2; 7 bases are a match to TRBD1. V lost 5 bases and J lost 2; bases outside the gene matches: 8. The CDR3 is 15 amino acids. Germline CDR1 MDHEN, CDR2 SYDVKM.

CDR3 loop: CASSYDAGPNQPQHF. The CDR3 DNA reads as TGTGCCAGCAGTTACGACGCCGGACCTAATCAGCCCCAGCATTTT. The V call is TRBV6-5, the J call TRBJ1-5; D remains unclear. This CDR3 contains 15 residues. CDR1 MNHEY and CDR2 SVGAGI come from the germline V gene. Trimming took off 2 bases at V and 4 bases at J, with 12 bases between the two ends.

The CDR3 DNA follows: TGCGCCAGCAGGGAAGGGTTCATGAACACTGAAGCTTTCTTT. Encoded protein: CASREGFMNTEAFF. The gene calls are TRBV4-1 and TRBJ1-1, with D hard to call. CDR1 and CDR2 (germline): MGHRA, YSYEKL. This CDR3 comprises 14 residues. Trimming removed 6 bases at V and 0 bases at J, with 11 bases between.

The V call is TRBV11-2, the J call TRBJ2-2; the D gene is possibly TRBD2 (5 bases). The CDR3 has 12 amino acids. The V end was cut by 5 bases, the J end by 9 bases, with 10 bases between. CDR1 and CDR2 (germline): SGHAT, FQNNGV. The CDR3 reads CASSTAGRELFF. The CDR3 coding sequence is TGTGCCAGCAGCACGGCGGGCAGGGAGCTGTTTTTT.

This clone has a handful of counts. The chain recombines TRBV27 with TRBJ1-5; TRBD1 matches 7 bases. The CDR3 covers 15 residues. V lost 6 bases and J lost 3; bases outside the gene matches: 8. The V gene's germline CDR1 is MNHEY and CDR2 SMNVEV (reference sequence). The CDR3 sequence is CASRRLDRYNQPQHF. CDR3 nucleotide sequence: TGTGCCAGCAGGAGACTGGACAGGTACAATCAGCCCCAGCATTTT.

This clone was seen a handful of times. The chain uses TRBV5-1 and TRBJ2-2, with D maybe TRBD1 (5 bases). This CDR3 is 16 amino acids long. Trimming stripped 0 bases from V and 4 bases from J, with 13 bases between. The germline gives CDR1 SGHRS, CDR2 YFSETQ. The CDR3 loop reads CASSLEPQGSTGELFF. CDR3 sequence (DNA): TGCGCCAGCAGCTTGGAACCTCAGGGATCCACCGGGGAGCTGTTTTTT.

This rearrangement joins TRBV2 to TRBJ2-1; D perhaps matches TRBD2 (6 bases). This CDR3 is 15 amino acids long. CDR1 and CDR2 (germline): SNHLY, FYNNEI. Trimming cost V 7 bases and J 4 bases, with 17 bases left between them. CDR3 DNA sequence: TGTGCCAGCACCAGAGCCCCTGGGGGGTACAATGAGCAGTTCTTC. It is translated as CASTRAPGGYNEQFF.